The clone carrying this T cell receptor beta chain has only a few counts. CDR3 length: 15 amino acids. V dropped 3 bases and J dropped 0 bases, with 11 bases sitting between them. The entry originates in a study of patients and donors after allogeneic stem cell transplantation. TCRdb reanalysed the RT-PCR reads using MiXCR and keeps one entry per CDR3 protein. The table lists 800,000 to 1,000,000 distinct CDR3 sequences, approximately 19% of them singletons, with roughly 6% in the top ten. This clonotype was sampled from a human donor who was either an allogeneic HSCT recipient or a stem cell or donor lymphocyte infusion donor (not recorded which). It is not recorded whose cells these are; they may come from a transplant donor. The V gene is TRBV12-3 or TRBV12-4, the J gene TRBJ1-2; D may be TRBD1 (6 bases). Sequencing input: blood, either unsorted or a sorted T cell fraction (not recorded which). CDR3 DNA: TGTGCCAGCAGTTTGGGGGGGGCGCCTAACTATGGCTACACCTTC. Translating gives CASSLGGAPNYGYTF.